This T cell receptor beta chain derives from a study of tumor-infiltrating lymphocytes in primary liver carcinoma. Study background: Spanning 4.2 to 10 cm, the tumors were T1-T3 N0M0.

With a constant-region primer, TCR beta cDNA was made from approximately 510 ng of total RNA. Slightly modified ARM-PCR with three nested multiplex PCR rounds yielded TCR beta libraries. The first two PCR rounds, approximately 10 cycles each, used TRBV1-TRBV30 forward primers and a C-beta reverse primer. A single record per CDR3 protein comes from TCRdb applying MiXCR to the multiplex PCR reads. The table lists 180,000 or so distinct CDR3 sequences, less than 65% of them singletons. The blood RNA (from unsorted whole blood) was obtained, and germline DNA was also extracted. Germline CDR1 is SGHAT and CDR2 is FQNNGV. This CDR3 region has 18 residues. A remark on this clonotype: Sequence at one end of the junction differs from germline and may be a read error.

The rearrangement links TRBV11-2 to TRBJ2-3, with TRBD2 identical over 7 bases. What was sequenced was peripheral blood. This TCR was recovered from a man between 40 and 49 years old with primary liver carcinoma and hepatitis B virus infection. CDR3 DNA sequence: TGTGTCAGCAGCCTCCGCGTGGGCGGGAGTGGATTCGCAGATACGCAGTATTTT. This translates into CVSSLRVGGSGFADTQYF.